This T cell receptor beta chain is drawn from a study of metastatic and nonmetastatic thyroid tumors. Overall study: Across peripheral blood and tumor or nodule tissue samples taken from malignant and benign thyroid patients, the repertoires were compared with one another. Study observations and caveats: Benign nodules were reported to have significantly lower TCR beta diversity than malignant thyroid tumors, in blood and tumor.

As processed by the authors: Researchers built a distant-metastasis classifier for papillary thyroid cancer that drew on CDR3 differences across clinicopathological groups. Via MiXCR, TCRdb re-called the PCR reads. The V and J calls, along with clone size, are taken from TCRdb and not from the paper's own processing. The table records over 10,000 clones, 9.5% to 13% of them present only once. The J segment lost 8 bases and the V segment lost 3 bases, leaving 7 bases of the junction unmatched. The CDR3 consists of 14 residues. In germline, CDR1 is MNHNS, CDR2 SASEGT. By share of the sample, this clone is medium-sized. The antigen is unknown. Prior to thyroid surgery, none of the patients had received any treatment.

This TCR derives from a female donor with papillary thyroid cancer or a benign thyroid nodule (not recorded which). Some clones in this sample may be carry-over from other donors' samples. The sample comprised blood. This rearrangement joins TRBV6-1 to TRBJ1-2, with 9 bases that match TRBD1. CDR3 nucleotide sequence: TGTGCCAGCAGTGAGGGACAGGGTCTCGACGGCTACACCTTC. Translation: CASSEGQGLDGYTF.